Described below is a single T cell receptor (beta chain) sequence and its context. The antigen it binds to is not known. The sample holds no much larger clone one base away, and base qualities are not on file. The V end gives up 2 bases and the J end 1 base, leaving 9 bases in the junction not matched to a gene. Spanning cysteine to phenylalanine, the CDR3 consists of 19 amino acids. Just the 57-base CDR3 DNA is kept, in frame starting at base 1. The germline V gene encodes CDR1 MDHEN and CDR2 SYDVKM. The data originate from a study of T cells after posttransplantation cyclophosphamide listed by TCRdb under 2016. Background on the whole study: Using TRB sequencing, the study followed how the T cell repertoire reconstituted after myeloablative bone marrow transplantation in which posttransplantation cyclophosphamide served as GVHD prophylaxis. Samples from some 40 PTCy-treated patients, along with samples from roughly 15 of their related bone marrow donors, underwent antigen receptor sequencing. TRB sequencing was performed on blood from all 35 or so PTCy patients with 1-year posttransplant specimens. TRB sequencing was also done on up to roughly 3 additional blood samples from 2 to 5.2 years after transplant in 3 patients, and on pretransplant blood from 4 patients. TRA and TRB clonality were tightly correlated in roughly ten samples, so subsequent TCR analyses focused on TRB only. Public TRB sequences were compared against a database of over 3,600 sequences linked to responses to pathogens, tumor antigens, self-antigens and alloantigens.

Here is what the overall study found, with its caveats: Across roughly 45 patients, recipient CMV seropositivity and CMV reactivation were highly associated with TRB clonality; PTCy diversity was similar to CNI/methotrexate controls. At 1-2 months, donor-recipient similarity was low but rose over the first year, and the later blood repertoires were often dominated by donor CD8+ memory clones. The TRB repertoires of T cells infiltrating skin or GI tract showed only limited overlap with the TRB repertoires of T cells in blood.

TRB sequencing used genomic DNA with the immunoSEQ assay at survey resolution or the hsTCRB kit. The published analysis was carried out like this. The immunoSEQ software handled the initial read processing, while the LymphoSeq R package was used for the repertoire analyses. Clonality was calculated as 1 minus normalized Shannon entropy, and the Gini coefficient was also calculated for each TRB dataset. To infer phenotypes in unsorted samples, TRB sequences from sorted subsets of the recipient or donor were mapped onto the unsorted samples of the same recipient. In its TCRdb copy, this immuneACCESS table keeps in-frame sequences only and misses some clones. Where compared with another copy, unresolved V genes explain less than half of these, and the others have no known cause. That table supplies the V and J calls and clone size; D and trimming were determined from the DNA. Across this sample there are some 20,000 clones, with almost 99% seen only once. Of the sample, more than 0.15% is held by the ten largest clones.

Viable CD3+CD4+ or CD3+CD8+ cells that were CCR7+CD45RA+CD45RO-CD95-CD27+CD28+ were defined as naive T cells. Related bone marrow donors provided peripheral blood samples on the day of marrow donation. Peripheral blood and bone marrow mononuclear cells were isolated by Ficoll-Hypaque density centrifugation and were cryopreserved. Sorting of CD4+ and CD8+ T cells, including naive and memory subsets, was performed by FACS on a FACSAria II. The receptor chain draws on TRBV28 and TRBJ2-1; 12 bases in the middle match TRBD2. The receptor comes from a man aged 35-49 years in good health, CMV-negative, and a related stem cell transplant donor. Sequencing was performed on naive CD4+ T cells sorted from PBMCs. The CDR3 corresponds to CASSLPGLAGLGSYNEQFF. The DNA reads as follows: TGTGCCAGCAGTTTACCGGGACTAGCGGGCTTGGGGTCCTACAATGAGCAGTTCTTC.